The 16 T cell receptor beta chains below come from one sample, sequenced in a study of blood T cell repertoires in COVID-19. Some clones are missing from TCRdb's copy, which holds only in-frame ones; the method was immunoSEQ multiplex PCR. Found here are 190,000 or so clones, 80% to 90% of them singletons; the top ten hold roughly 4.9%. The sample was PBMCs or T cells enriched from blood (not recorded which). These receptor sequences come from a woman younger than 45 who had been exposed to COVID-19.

This CDR3 reads CASGLVGGGRTEAFF. The CDR3 nucleotides read TGTGCTAGTGGTTTGGTAGGCGGGGGTCGCACTGAAGCTTTCTTT. V gene TRBV12-5 combines with J gene TRBJ1-1; TRBD1 might be the D (5 bases). The germline V and J ends were trimmed by 0 bases and 4 bases, with 12 bases remaining between them. The CDR3 extends over 15 amino acids. Germline values: CDR1 LGHNT, CDR2 FRNRAP.

The CDR3: CASQPLSGTAPQLPEAFF. CDR3 nucleotides: TGCGCCAGCCAACCCCTCTCCGGGACAGCCCCCCAACTGCCTGAAGCTTTCTTT. The chain carries TRBV10-2 and TRBJ1-1, with TRBD1 identical over 7 bases. V was pared by 8 bases and J by 6 bases, with 24 bases of the junction left unmatched. There are 18 residues in the CDR3. Germline V gives CDR1 WSHSY, CDR2 SAAADI.

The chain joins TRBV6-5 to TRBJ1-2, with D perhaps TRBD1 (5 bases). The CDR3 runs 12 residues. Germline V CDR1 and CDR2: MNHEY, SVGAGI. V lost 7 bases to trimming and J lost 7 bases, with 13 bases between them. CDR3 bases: TGTGCCAGCAAGGAGACAGCAAGTGGCTACACCTTC. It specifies CASKETASGYTF.

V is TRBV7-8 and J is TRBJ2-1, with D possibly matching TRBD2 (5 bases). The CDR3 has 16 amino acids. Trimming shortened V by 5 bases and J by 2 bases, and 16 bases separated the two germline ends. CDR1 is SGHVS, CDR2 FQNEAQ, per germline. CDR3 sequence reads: CASSARRAEPYNEQFF. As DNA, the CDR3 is TGTGCCAGCAGCGCCCGAAGAGCGGAACCCTACAATGAGCAGTTCTTC.

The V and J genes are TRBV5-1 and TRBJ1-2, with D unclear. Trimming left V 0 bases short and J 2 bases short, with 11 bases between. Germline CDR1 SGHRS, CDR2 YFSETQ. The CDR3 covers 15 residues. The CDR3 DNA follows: TGCGCCAGCAGCTTGGATAAACAGCGGAACTATGGCTACACCTTC. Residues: CASSLDKQRNYGYTF.

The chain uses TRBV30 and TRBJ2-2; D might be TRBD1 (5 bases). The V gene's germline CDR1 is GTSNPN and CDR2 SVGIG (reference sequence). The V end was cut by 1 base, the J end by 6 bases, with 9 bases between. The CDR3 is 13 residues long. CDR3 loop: CAWSAQGPGELFF. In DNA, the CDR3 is TGTGCCTGGAGTGCCCAGGGTCCCGGGGAGCTGTTTTTT. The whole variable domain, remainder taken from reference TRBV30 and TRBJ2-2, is SQTIHQWPATLVQPVGSPLSLECTVEGTSNPNLYWYRQAAGRGLQLLFYSVGIGQISSEVPQNLSASRPQDRQFILSSKKLLLSDSGFYLCAWSAQGPGELFFGEGSRLTVL.

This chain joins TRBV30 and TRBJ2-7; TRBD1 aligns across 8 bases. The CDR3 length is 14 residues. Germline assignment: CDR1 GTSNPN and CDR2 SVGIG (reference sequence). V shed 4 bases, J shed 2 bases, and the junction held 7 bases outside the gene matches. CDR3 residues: CAWNTRTGTYEQYF. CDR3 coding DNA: TGTGCCTGGAATACTCGGACAGGGACCTACGAGCAGTACTTC.

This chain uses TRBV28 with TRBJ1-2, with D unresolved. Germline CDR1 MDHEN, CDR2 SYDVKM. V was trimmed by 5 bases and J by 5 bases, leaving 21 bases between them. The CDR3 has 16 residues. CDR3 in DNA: TGTGCCAGCAGTCTCGGAGGGCGGCTGGGGATTTATGGCTACACCTTC. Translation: CASSLGGRLGIYGYTF.

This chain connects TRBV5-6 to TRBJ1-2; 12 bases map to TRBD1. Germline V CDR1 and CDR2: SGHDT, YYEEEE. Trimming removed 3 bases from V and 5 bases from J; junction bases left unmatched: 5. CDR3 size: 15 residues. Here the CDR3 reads CASSSGQGAYYGYTF. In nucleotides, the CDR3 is TGTGCCAGCAGCTCGGGACAGGGGGCGTATTATGGCTACACCTTC. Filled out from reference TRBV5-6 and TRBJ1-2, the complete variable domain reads DAGVTQSPTHLIKTRGQQVTLRCSPKSGHDTVSWYQQALGQGPQFIFQYYEEEERQRGNFPDRFSGHQFPNYSSELNVNALLLGDSALYLCASSSGQGAYYGYTFGSGTRLTVV.

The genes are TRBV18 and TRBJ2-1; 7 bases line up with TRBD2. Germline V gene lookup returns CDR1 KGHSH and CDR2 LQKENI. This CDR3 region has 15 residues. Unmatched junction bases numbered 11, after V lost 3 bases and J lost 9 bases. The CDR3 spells CASSPRTSASGEQFF. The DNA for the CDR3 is TGTGCCAGCTCACCCCGGACTAGTGCCTCCGGTGAGCAGTTCTTC.

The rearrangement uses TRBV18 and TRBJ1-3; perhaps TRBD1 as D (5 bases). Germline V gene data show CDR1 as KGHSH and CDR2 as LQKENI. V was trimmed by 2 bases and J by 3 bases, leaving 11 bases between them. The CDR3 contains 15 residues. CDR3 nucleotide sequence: TGTGCCAGCTCACCATCAGGGTCAGGTGGAAACACCATATATTTT. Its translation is CASSPSGSGGNTIYF. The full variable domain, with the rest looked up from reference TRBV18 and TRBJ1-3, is NAGVMQNPRHLVRRRGQEARLRCSPMKGHSHVYWYRQLPEEGLKFMVYLQKENIIDESGMPKERFSAEFPKEGPSILRIQQVVRGDSAAYFCASSPSGSGGNTIYFGEGSWLTVV.

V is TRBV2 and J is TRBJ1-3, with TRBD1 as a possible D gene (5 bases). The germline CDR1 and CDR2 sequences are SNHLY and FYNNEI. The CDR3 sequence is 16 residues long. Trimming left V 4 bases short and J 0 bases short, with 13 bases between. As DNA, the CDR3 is TGTGCCAGCAGTGCCGACAGCCACCTCTCTGGAAACACCATATATTTT. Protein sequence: CASSADSHLSGNTIYF. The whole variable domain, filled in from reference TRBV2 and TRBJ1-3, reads EPEVTQTPSHQVTQMGQEVILRCVPISNHLYFYWYRQILGQKVEFLVSFYNNEISEKSEIFDDQFSVERPDGSNFTLKIRSTKLEDSAMYFCASSADSHLSGNTIYFGEGSWLTVV.

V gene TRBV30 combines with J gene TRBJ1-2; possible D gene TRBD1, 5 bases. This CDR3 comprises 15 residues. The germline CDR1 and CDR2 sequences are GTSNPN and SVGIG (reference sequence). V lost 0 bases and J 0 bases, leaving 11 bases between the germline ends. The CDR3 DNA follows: TGTGCCTGGAGTGTTTTTACAGGACCTAACTATGGCTACACCTTC. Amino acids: CAWSVFTGPNYGYTF.

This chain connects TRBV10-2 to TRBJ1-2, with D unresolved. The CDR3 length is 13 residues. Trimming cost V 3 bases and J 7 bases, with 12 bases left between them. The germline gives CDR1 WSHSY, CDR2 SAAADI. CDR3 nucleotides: TGCGCCAGCAGTGATGCGGCGACCGGTGGCTACACCTTC. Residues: CASSDAATGGYTF.

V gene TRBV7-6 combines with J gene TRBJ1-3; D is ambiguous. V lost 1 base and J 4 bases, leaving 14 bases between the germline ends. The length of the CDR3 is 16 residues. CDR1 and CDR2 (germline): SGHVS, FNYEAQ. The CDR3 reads CASSLGAPMPGNTIYF. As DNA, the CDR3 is TGTGCCAGCAGCTTAGGGGCCCCCATGCCCGGAAACACCATATATTTT.

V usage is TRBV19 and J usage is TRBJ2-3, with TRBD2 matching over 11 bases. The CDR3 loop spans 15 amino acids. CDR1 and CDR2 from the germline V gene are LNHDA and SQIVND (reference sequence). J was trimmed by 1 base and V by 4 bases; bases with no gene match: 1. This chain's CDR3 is CASSRGLAGTDTQYF. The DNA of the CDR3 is TGTGCCAGTAGTAGGGGACTAGCGGGCACAGATACGCAGTATTTT.